This T cell receptor beta chain was sequenced in a study of kidney transplant recipient with SARS-CoV-2 infection (dated by TCRdb to the early 2020s). This specimen's time point label, interpreted: pre-pandemic baseline sample and day 111 after first positive SARS-CoV-2 test. TCRdb records Illumina MiSeq as the sequencer. Profiling of the peripheral T cell repertoire was carried out for human TCRbeta genes. Regarding the original processing steps: Differential clonotype abundance was tested with beta-binomial modelling to account for variability over time. Expanded clonotypes were checked against the ImmuneCODE reference database of SARS-CoV-2-associated TCRs and mapped to regions of the viral genome. Additional analyses of the repertoire looked at TRBV gene usage, CDR3 length, CDR3 amino acid overlap between time points, clonotype abundance distributions and Jaccard similarity. TCRdb reprocessing: public reads trimmed at Q25 with fastp, clones called with MiXCR, in-frame beta chains kept. Records with the same CDR3 protein are collapsed into one entry carrying the most frequent genes and DNA. In this record, the V and J calls reflect TCRdb's handling and not the investigators' own analysis. The sample profile shows fewer than 250,000 distinct CDR3 sequences; 29% of them were found once. About 7% of the sample is held by the ten biggest clonotypes.

A distance of 5 bases separates the germline ends of V and J, which lose 5 bases and 5 bases respectively. CDR1 MNHNS and CDR2 SASEGT are derived from the germline V gene. Reading from cysteine to phenylalanine, the CDR3 counts 11 amino acids. Only the CDR3 region is kept as DNA, spanning 33 bases read in frame from base 1. Comments on this clonotype: Its cognate antigen has yet to be identified. No base quality information exists; no much larger clone differs at one position.

The TCR comes from a male patient aged 25-45 years who had COVID-19 and was a kidney transplant recipient. Where a transplant has occurred, the graft donor may have supplied some of the T cells. The chain is made from TRBV6-1 and TRBJ2-3; the D gene lacks a confident call. This material consisted of a blood sample, taken at baseline and on day 111 from a kidney transplant recipient. The DNA sequence follows: TGTGCCAGCAGTTTCGTAGATACGCAGTATTTT. Its protein product is CASSFVDTQYF.